A single sample gave rise to the 20 T cell receptor beta chains below, sequenced in a study of cytotoxic CD8 clonotypes in ibrutinib-treated CLL. The protocol was immunoSEQ multiplex PCR, while the TCRdb copy is restricted to in-frame clones and leaves out a portion. This table holds under 50,000 clones, about 65% found once. The specimen comprised PBMCs, sampled at disease progression, from a patient treated with ibrutinib. These receptors all come from a human donor with chronic lymphocytic leukemia.

This clone was observed a few times. The V and J genes are TRBV27 and TRBJ2-7; 11 bases match TRBD1. The junction had 2 bases not matched to a gene; V was cut back by 4 bases and J by 3 bases. CDR3 length equals 14 residues. In germline, CDR1 is MNHEY, CDR2 SMNVEV (reference sequence). The CDR3 loop reads CASSWGTGGYEQYF. The DNA of the CDR3 is TGTGCCAGCAGTTGGGGGACAGGGGGCTACGAGCAGTACTTC.

V gene TRBV11-3 combines with J gene TRBJ2-7; 8 positions match TRBD1. The V gene end was trimmed by 1 base and the J gene end by 7 bases; junction bases not matched to a gene: 3. Germline lookup yields CDR1 SGHNT and CDR2 YENEEA. CDR3 length: 13 residues. As DNA, the CDR3 is TGTGCCAGCAGCTTAGGGACAGGGCAAGAGCAGTACTTC. Amino acids: CASSLGTGQEQYF.

The chain employs TRBV2 and TRBJ2-7, with TRBD2 matching over 10 bases. The CDR3 loop spans 14 amino acids. The germline V gene encodes CDR1 SNHLY and CDR2 FYNNEI. The CDR3 region has the DNA TGTGCAGACGCAGCAGGTAGCGGGAGGTACGAGCAGTACTTC. Encoded protein: CADAAGSGRYEQYF.

V and J are TRBV29-1 and TRBJ1-5, with D possibly being TRBD1 (5 bases). V was clipped by 4 bases and J by 7 bases, with 14 bases between them. Germline assignment: CDR1 SQVTM and CDR2 ANQGSEA. This CDR3 has 13 amino acids. The CDR3 nucleotides are TGCAGCGTTGGGGGTACAGGTGAGCAGCCCCAGCATTTT. It is translated as CSVGGTGEQPQHF.

This rearrangement joins TRBV29-1 to TRBJ2-7; D call uncertain. Between the trimmed V and J ends, which lost 8 bases and 7 bases, there was a span of 18 bases. The germline V gene has CDR1 SQVTM and CDR2 ANQGSEA. There are 12 residues in the CDR3. CDR3 in amino acids: CSIPTDGQEQYF. As DNA, the CDR3 is TGCAGCATTCCTACCGACGGCCAGGAGCAGTACTTC.

The V call is TRBV4-1, the J call TRBJ2-2; D is tentatively TRBD1 or TRBD2 (5 bases each). From germline, CDR1 is MGHRA and CDR2 YSYEKL. This CDR3 comprises 16 residues. Trimming left V 0 bases short and J 9 bases short, with 17 bases between. The CDR3: CASSQDWDGRGRELFF. DNA for the CDR3: TGCGCCAGCAGCCAAGATTGGGACGGACGGGGCCGGGAGCTGTTTTTT.

This clone was seen a handful of times. V is TRBV27 and J is TRBJ2-7, with TRBD1 as a possible D gene (5 bases). The V gene lost 5 bases and the J gene lost 0 bases, with 14 bases spanning the gap. The germline CDR1 and CDR2 sequences are MNHEY and SMNVEV (reference sequence). This CDR3 region has 15 residues. In DNA form, the CDR3 reads TGTGCCAGCAGTGCCAGGGTTTCCTCCTCCTACGAGCAGTACTTC. It encodes CASSARVSSSYEQYF.

The V and J genes are TRBV4-1 and TRBJ2-4, with 7 bases aligning to TRBD1. In germline, CDR1 is MGHRA, CDR2 YSYEKL. The CDR3 totals 19 residues. J gave up 0 bases and V 3 bases, and 14 bases lay outside the gene matches. The CDR3 here is CASSHTTGVLDLAKNIQYF. In DNA form, the CDR3 reads TGCGCCAGCAGCCATACTACAGGGGTTCTTGACCTAGCCAAAAACATTCAGTACTTC.

This sequence joins TRBV11-2 and TRBJ2-1; no firm D call. The CDR3 has 13 residues. Germline CDR1 reads SGHAT; CDR2 reads FQNNGV. V was trimmed by 5 bases and J by 0 bases, leaving 5 bases between them. The CDR3 sequence is CASSGSSYNEQFF. The CDR3, as DNA: TGTGCCAGCAGCGGAAGCTCCTACAATGAGCAGTTCTTC.

This clone is medium-sized within its sample. The DNA of the CDR3 is TGTGCCAGTAGCTCAGCGCCGTACAATGAGCAGTTCTTC. This gives the protein CASSSAPYNEQFF. This chain links TRBV19 with TRBJ2-1; unclear D gene. Germline loops: CDR1 LNHDA, CDR2 SQIVND (reference sequence). Between the trimmed V and J ends, which lost 6 bases and 4 bases, there was a span of 10 bases. This CDR3 contains 13 residues.

The count of this clone is one. The chain is built from TRBV9 and TRBJ1-5; D is ambiguous. Germline V lookup: CDR1 SGDLS, CDR2 YYNGEE. V gave up 1 base and J gave up 8 bases, with 7 bases separating them. The CDR3 extends over 12 amino acids. In DNA form, the CDR3 reads TGTGCCAGCAGCGTACTGTGGGAGCCCCAGCATTTT. Amino acid sequence: CASSVLWEPQHF.

This clone appeared a few times. The chain uses TRBV7-2 and TRBJ1-4; the D gene is possibly TRBD1 (6 bases). The CDR3 totals 19 residues. CDR1 and CDR2 (germline): SGHTA, FQGNSA. The V end lost 3 bases, the J end lost 0 bases, and 20 bases lay between the germline ends. The CDR3 sequence is CASSFRASQGGATNEKLFF. Written as DNA, the CDR3 is TGTGCCAGCAGCTTTAGGGCCTCACAGGGAGGTGCAACTAATGAAAAACTGTTTTTT.

The V gene is TRBV29-1, the J gene TRBJ2-1; D gene ambiguous. Per the germline V gene, CDR1 is SQVTM and CDR2 is ANQGSEA. V was trimmed by 5 bases and J by 4 bases, leaving 12 bases between them. The CDR3 covers 13 residues. The CDR3 DNA sequence: TGCAGCGTTTTTCCCCCTGAGTACAATGAGCAGTTCTTC. Translating gives CSVFPPEYNEQFF.

This clone was recorded many times. This chain uses TRBV29-1 with TRBJ2-7, with D possibly being TRBD2 (6 bases). The CDR3 totals 15 residues. In germline, CDR1 is SQVTM, CDR2 ANQGSEA. Trimming took off 1 base at V and 1 base at J, with 14 bases between the two ends. DNA of the CDR3: TGCAGCGTTGAAGGTTGGCGGGACCAGTCCTACGAGCAGTACTTC. Translated, it gives CSVEGWRDQSYEQYF.

The chain has TRBV7-8 and TRBJ1-6; perhaps TRBD1 as D (5 bases). V was clipped by 2 bases and J by 0 bases, with 14 bases between them. CDR1 and CDR2 from the germline V gene are SGHVS and FQNEAQ. The CDR3 is 18 amino acids. This chain's CDR3 is CASSLNLGAVSYNSPLHF. The CDR3 nucleotides read TGTGCCAGCAGCTTAAATCTCGGGGCCGTCTCCTATAATTCACCCCTCCACTTT.

There are a few counts of this clone. The chain joins TRBV10-3 to TRBJ2-1; unclear D gene. Per germline, CDR1 ENHRY and CDR2 SYGVKD. V was clipped by 7 bases and J by 4 bases, with 8 bases between them. The CDR3 has 12 amino acids. CDR3 protein: CAIKEVYNEQFF. The CDR3 DNA sequence: TGTGCCATCAAAGAAGTGTACAATGAGCAGTTCTTC.

This sequence joins TRBV21-1 and TRBJ2-7; TRBD2, the table's D call, lacks a check against the DNA. TRBV21-1 is classified as a pseudogene. The CDR3 extends over 17 amino acids. CDR3 sequence (DNA): TGTGCCAGCAATAATGGTAGCGGGAGCGAATCCTCCTACGAGCAGTACTTC. This sequence encodes CASNNGSGSESSYEQYF.

The chain uses TRBV4-1 and TRBJ2-3, with TRBD2 identical over 8 bases. The CDR3 is 17 amino acids. CDR1 is MGHRA, CDR2 YSYEKL, per germline. V was clipped by 0 bases and J by 1 base; unmatched bases: 6. The CDR3 nucleotides are TGCGCCAGCAGCCAAGATCGAGCTAGCGGGCGCACAGATACGCAGTATTTT. It translates to CASSQDRASGRTDTQYF.

The chain carries TRBV29-1 and TRBJ1-3, with D uncertain. Germline V gene data show CDR1 as SQVTM and CDR2 as ANQGSEA. Trimming pared 4 bases from V and 0 bases from J, leaving 19 bases between. The CDR3 length is 17 residues. CDR3: CSVGHYRAEGSGNTIYF. Written as DNA, the CDR3 is TGCAGCGTTGGGCACTACCGGGCAGAGGGCTCTGGAAACACCATATATTTT.

This clone has only a few counts. The rearrangement uses TRBV6-1 and TRBJ1-5; D may be TRBD1 (5 bases). V was trimmed by 5 bases and J by 6 bases, leaving 23 bases between them. The CDR3 is 17 residues long. Looked up from germline, CDR1 is MNHNS and CDR2 is SASEGT. CDR3 nucleotides: TGTGCCAGCAGTCAAGAAGGGCACGGGGCGTCGCTTCAGCCCCAGCATTTT. This codes for CASSQEGHGASLQPQHF.